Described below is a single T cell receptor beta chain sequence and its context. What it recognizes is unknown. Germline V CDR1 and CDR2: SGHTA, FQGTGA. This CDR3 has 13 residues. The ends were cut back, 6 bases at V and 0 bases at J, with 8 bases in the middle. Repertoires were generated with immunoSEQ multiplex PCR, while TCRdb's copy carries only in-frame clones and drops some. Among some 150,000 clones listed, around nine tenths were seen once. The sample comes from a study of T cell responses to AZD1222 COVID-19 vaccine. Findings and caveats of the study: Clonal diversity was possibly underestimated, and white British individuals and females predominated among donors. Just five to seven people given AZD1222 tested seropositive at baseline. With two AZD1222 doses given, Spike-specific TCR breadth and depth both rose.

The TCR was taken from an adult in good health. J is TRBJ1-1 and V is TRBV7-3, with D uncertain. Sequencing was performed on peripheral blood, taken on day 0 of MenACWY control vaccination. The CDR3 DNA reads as TGTGCCAGCAGTTCCGACGTGAACACTGAAGCTTTCTTT. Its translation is CASSSDVNTEAFF.